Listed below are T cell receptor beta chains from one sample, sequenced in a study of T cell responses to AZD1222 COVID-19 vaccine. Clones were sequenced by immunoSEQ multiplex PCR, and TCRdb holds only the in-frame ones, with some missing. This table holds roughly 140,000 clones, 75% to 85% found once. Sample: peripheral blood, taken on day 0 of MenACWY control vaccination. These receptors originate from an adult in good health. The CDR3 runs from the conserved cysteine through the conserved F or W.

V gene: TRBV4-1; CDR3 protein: CASSQEGSTGNTIYF
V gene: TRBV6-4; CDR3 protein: CASSASGDADTQYF
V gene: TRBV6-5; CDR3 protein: CASRPRWGDTQYF
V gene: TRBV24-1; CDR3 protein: CATSELGQGATYEQYF
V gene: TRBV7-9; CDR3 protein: CASSLAKGTEAFF
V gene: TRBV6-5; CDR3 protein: CASSYSGDGADTQYF
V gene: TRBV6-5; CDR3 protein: CASRAGNQPQHF
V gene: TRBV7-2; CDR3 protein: CASSLVGTGAVVDGYTF
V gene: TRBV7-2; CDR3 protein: CASSLGVWNGNQPQHF
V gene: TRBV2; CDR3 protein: CASSALDGNEQFF
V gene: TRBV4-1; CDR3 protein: CASSQESRTEAFF
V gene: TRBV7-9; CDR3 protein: CASSSAGGAGTQYF
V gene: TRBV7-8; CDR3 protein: CASSALGYSNQPQHF
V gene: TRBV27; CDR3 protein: CASSLGGSSTDTQYF
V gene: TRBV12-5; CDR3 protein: CASGLEEPQETQYF
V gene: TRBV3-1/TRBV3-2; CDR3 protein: CASSPTDSQETQYF
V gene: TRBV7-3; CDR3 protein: CASSADFGELFF
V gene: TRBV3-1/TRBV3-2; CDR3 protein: CASSPRDRGRHHYGYTF
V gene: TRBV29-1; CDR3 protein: CSAPGQGRAEAFF
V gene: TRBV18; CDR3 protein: CASSPAGGEQPQHF
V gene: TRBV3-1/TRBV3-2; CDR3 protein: CASGASGGPQETQYF
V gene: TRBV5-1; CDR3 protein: CASTASGTGVGYTF
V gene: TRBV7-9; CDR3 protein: CASSFVRDLLWNTEAFF
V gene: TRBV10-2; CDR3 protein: CASRGTQGNTGELFF
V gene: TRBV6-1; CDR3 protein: CASSESVGSPDTQYF
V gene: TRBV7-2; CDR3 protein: CASSLYTNEQFF
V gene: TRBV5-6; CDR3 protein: CASSLGARGLDTQYF
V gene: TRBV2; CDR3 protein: CASSDGKGTNEEKLFF